This entry concerns a single TCR beta chain. This record belongs to a study of blood T cell repertoires in COVID-19. Whole-study context: Samples representing acute and convalescent COVID-19 were sourced from the United States, Italy and Spain.

Sequencing was performed with immunoSEQ multiplex PCR; in TCRdb, only in-frame clones are kept and a portion is missing. Here the sample spans 130,000 to 150,000 clones, around 90% being singletons. The CDR3 runs to 16 residues. V dropped 0 bases and J dropped 8 bases, with 19 bases sitting between them. Germline values: CDR1 LGHNA, CDR2 YNFKEQ. This sequence was found in a woman aged 45 to 65 with acute or convalescent COVID-19. The chain couples TRBV4-2 to TRBJ1-2; D unclear. Sequenced: peripheral blood. The CDR3 sequence: CASSQDGQPRRGGYTF. Here the CDR3 DNA reads TGTGCCAGCAGCCAAGATGGTCAGCCAAGACGAGGAGGCTACACCTTC.